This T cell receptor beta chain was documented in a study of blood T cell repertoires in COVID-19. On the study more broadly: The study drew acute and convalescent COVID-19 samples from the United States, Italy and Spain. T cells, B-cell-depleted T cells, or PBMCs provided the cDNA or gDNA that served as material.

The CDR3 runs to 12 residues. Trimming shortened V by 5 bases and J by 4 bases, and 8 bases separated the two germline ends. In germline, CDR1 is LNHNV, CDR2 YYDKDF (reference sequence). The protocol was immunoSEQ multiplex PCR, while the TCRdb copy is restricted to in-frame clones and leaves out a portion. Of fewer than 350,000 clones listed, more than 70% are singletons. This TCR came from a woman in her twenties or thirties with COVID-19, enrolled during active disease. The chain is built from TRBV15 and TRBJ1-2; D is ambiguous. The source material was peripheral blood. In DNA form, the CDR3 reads TGTGCCACCAGCGGCGGATCCTATGGCTACACCTTC. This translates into CATSGGSYGYTF.